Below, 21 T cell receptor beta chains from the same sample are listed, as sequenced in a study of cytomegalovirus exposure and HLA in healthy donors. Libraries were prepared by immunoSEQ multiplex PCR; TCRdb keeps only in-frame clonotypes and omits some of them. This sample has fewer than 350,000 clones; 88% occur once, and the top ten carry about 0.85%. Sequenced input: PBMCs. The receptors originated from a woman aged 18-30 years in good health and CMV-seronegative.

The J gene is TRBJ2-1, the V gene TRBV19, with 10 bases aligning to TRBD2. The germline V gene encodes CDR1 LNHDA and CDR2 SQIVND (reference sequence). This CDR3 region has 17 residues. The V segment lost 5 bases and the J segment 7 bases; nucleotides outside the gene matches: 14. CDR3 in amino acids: CASSLDPAGGPRNEQFF. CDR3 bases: TGTGCCAGTAGTCTTGATCCAGCGGGAGGGCCCCGGAATGAGCAGTTCTTC. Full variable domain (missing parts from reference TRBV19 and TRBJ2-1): DGGITQSPKYLFRKEGQNVTLSCEQNLNHDAMYWYRQDPGQGLRLIYYSQIVNDFQKGDIAEGYSVSREKKESFPLTVTSAQKNPTAFYLCASSLDPAGGPRNEQFFGPGTRLTVL.

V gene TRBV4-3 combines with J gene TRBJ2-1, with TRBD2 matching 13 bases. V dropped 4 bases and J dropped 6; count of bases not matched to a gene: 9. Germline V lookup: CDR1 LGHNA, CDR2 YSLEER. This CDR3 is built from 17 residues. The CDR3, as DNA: TGCGCCAGCAGCCCAGGACTAGCGGGAGAAGTTAGCAATGAGCAGTTCTTC. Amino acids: CASSPGLAGEVSNEQFF.

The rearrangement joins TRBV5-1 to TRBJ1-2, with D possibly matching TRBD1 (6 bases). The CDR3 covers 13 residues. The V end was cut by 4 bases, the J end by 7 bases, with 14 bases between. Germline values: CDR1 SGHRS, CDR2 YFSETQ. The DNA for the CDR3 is TGCGCCAGCAGCCCCTCGGACAGACTTGGCTACACCTTC. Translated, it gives CASSPSDRLGYTF.

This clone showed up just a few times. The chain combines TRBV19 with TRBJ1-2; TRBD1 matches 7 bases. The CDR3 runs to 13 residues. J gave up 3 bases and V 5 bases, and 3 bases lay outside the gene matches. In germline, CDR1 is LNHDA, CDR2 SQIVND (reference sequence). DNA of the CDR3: TGTGCCAGTAGTCCTCAGGGGGACTATGGCTACACCTTC. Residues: CASSPQGDYGYTF.

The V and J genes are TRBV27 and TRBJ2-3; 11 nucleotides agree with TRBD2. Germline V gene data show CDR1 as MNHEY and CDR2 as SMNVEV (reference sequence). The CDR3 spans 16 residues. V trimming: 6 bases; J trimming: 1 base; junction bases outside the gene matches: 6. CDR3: CASRRLAGSGTDTQYF. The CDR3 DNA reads TGTGCCAGCAGGAGACTAGCGGGATCTGGCACAGATACGCAGTATTTT.

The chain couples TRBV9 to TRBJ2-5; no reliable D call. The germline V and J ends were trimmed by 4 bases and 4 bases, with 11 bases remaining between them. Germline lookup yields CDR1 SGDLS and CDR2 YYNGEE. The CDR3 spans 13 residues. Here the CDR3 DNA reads TGTGCCAGCAGCCCCCTTCAGCGAGAGACCCAGTACTTC. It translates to CASSPLQRETQYF.

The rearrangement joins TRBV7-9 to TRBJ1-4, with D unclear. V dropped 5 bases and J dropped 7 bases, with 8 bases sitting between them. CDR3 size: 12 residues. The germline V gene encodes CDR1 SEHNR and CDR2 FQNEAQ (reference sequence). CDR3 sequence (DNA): TGTGCCAGCAGCCCGTTCGGTGAAAAACTGTTTTTT. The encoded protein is CASSPFGEKLFF.

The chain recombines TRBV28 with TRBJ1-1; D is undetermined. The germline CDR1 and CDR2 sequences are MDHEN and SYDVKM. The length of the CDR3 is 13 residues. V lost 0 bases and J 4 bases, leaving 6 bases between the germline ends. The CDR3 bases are TGTGCCAGCAGTTTATGGGGGAGCACTGAAGCTTTCTTT. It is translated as CASSLWGSTEAFF.

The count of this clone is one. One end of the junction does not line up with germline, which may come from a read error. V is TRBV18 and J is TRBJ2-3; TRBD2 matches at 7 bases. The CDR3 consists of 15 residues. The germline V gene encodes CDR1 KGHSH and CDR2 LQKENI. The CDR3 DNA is TGTGCCAGCTCACCAGGTCTGACTAGCAGAGATACGCAGTATTTT. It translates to CASSPGLTSRDTQYF.

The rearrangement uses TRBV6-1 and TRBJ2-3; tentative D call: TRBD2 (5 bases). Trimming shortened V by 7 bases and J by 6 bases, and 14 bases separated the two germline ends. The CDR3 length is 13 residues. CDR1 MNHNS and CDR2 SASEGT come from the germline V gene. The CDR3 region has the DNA TGTGCCAGCATGAAGGCTAGCAGGGATACGCAGTATTTT. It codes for CASMKASRDTQYF.

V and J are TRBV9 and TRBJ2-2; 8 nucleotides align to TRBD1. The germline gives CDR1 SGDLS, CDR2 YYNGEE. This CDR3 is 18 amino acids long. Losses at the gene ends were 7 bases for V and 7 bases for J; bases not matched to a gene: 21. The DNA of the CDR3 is TGTGCCAGCCGCCGACCGGCCAGGGGGCGGTTTTTGGGCGGGGAGCTGTTTTTT. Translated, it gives CASRRPARGRFLGGELFF.

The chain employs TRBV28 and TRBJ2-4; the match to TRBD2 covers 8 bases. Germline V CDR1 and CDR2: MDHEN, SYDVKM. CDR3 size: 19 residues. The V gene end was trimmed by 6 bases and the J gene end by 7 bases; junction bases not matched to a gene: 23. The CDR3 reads CASSRGGVGVFLSTNIQYF. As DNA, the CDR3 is TGTGCCAGCAGCCGGGGGGGGGTCGGGGTCTTTCTATCGACGAACATTCAGTACTTC.

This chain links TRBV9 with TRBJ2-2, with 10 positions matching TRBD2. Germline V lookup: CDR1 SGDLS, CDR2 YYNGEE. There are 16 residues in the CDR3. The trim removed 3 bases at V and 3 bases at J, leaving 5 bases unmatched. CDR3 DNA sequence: TGTGCCAGCAGCGCTCTAGCGGGGGCGGACACCGGGGAGCTGTTTTTT. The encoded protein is CASSALAGADTGELFF.

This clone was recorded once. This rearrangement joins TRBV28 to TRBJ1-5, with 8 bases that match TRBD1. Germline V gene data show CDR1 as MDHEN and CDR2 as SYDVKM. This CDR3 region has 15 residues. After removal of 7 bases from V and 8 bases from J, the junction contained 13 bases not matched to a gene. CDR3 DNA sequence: TGTGCCAGCATCCCACTCAGGACAGGGTTGAAGCCCCAGCATTTT. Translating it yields CASIPLRTGLKPQHF.

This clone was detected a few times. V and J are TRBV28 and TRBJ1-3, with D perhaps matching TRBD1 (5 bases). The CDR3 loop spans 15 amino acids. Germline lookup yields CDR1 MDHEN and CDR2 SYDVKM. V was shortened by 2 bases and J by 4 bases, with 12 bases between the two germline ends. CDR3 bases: TGTGCCAGCAGTTTAGGCGGGACGCAAGGAAACACCATATATTTT. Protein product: CASSLGGTQGNTIYF.

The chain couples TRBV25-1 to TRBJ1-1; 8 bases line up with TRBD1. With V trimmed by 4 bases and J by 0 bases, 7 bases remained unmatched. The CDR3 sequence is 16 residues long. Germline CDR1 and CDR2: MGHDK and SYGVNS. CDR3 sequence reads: CASSGGTGFMNTEAFF. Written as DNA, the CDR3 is TGTGCCAGCAGTGGGGGGACAGGTTTTATGAACACTGAAGCTTTCTTT. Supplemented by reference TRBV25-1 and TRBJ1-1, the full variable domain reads EADIYQTPRYLVIGTGKKITLECSQTMGHDKMYWYQQDPGMELHLIHYSYGVNSTEKGDLSSESTVSRIRTEHFPLTLESARPSHTSQYLCASSGGTGFMNTEAFFGQGTRLTVV.

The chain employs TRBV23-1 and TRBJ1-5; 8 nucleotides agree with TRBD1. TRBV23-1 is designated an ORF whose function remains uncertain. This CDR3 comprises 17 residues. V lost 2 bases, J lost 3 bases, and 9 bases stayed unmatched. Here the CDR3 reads CASSQNFRDRHNQPQHF. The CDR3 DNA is TGCGCCAGCAGTCAAAACTTCCGGGACAGGCACAATCAGCCCCAGCATTTT.

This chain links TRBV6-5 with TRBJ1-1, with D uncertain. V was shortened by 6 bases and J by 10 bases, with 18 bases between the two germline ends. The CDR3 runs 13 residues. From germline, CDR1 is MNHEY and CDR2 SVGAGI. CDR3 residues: CASRKIEWGGAFF. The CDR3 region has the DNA TGTGCCAGCAGAAAAATCGAATGGGGAGGAGCTTTCTTT.

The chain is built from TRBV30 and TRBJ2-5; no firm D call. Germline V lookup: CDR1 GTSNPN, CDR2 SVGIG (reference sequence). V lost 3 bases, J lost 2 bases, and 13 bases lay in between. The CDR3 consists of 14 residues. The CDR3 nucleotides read TGTGCCTGGAGCCTGAGGATTTCTCAAGAGACCCAGTACTTC. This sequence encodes CAWSLRISQETQYF.

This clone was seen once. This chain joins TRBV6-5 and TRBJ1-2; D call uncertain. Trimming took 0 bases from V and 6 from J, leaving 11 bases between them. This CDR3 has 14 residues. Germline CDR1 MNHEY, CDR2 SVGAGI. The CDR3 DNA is TGTGCCAGCAGTTACTCAGGAGCACTCCATGGCTACACCTTC. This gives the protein CASSYSGALHGYTF.

The CDR3 protein is CASSLTGGEGYTDTQYF. In nucleotides, the CDR3 is TGTGCCAGCAGCTTAACCGGGGGGGAGGGGTACACAGATACGCAGTATTTT. The chain has TRBV7-3 and TRBJ2-3; 8 positions match TRBD2. Germline V CDR1 and CDR2: SGHTA, FQGTGA. Trimming at V came to 0 bases and at J to 2 bases, leaving 7 bases not matched to a gene. CDR3 length: 17 residues.